Many counts were recorded for the clone carrying this TCR beta chain. The data were obtained in a study of CD8 T cells in ankylosing spondylitis. TCRdb itself ran the 5' RACE reads through MiXCR, one entry per CDR3 protein. The sample has approximately 190,000 distinct CDR3 sequences; 13% are singletons. The specimen sequenced was blood, either unsorted or a sorted T cell fraction (not recorded which). The receptor was isolated from a female donor with ankylosing spondylitis or in good health (not recorded which).

CDR3 coding DNA: TGTGCCAGCAGCTTGTCCGGGTTCACAGATACGCAGTATTTT. It codes for CASSLSGFTDTQYF. The chain is built from TRBV7-7 and TRBJ2-3; D is uncertain. In germline, CDR1 is SSHAT, CDR2 FNYEAQ (reference sequence). Trimming removed 3 bases from V and 2 bases from J, with 9 bases in between. The CDR3 runs 14 residues.